This TCR beta chain was retrieved from a study of blood T cell repertoires in COVID-19. In the study overall: Specimens from acute and convalescent COVID-19 originated in the United States, Italy and Spain.

TCRdb keeps only in-frame clones here, not all; method: immunoSEQ multiplex PCR. The sample has roughly 250,000 clones; around four fifths are singletons. Germline V gene sequence: CDR1 KGHSH, CDR2 LQKENI. The CDR3 contains 13 residues. V was shortened by 2 bases and J by 7 bases, with 9 bases between the two germline ends. The chain joins TRBV18 to TRBJ1-5; D gene ambiguous. This clonotype was obtained from a middle-aged man with active or convalescent COVID-19. Sequenced sample: peripheral blood. The CDR3 protein is CASSPDNRQPQHF. The CDR3 DNA reads as TGTGCCAGCTCACCAGATAACAGACAGCCCCAGCATTTT. Full variable domain (remainder filled in from reference TRBV18 and TRBJ1-5): NAGVMQNPRHLVRRRGQEARLRCSPMKGHSHVYWYRQLPEEGLKFMVYLQKENIIDESGMPKERFSAEFPKEGPSILRIQQVVRGDSAAYFCASSPDNRQPQHFGDGTRLSIL.